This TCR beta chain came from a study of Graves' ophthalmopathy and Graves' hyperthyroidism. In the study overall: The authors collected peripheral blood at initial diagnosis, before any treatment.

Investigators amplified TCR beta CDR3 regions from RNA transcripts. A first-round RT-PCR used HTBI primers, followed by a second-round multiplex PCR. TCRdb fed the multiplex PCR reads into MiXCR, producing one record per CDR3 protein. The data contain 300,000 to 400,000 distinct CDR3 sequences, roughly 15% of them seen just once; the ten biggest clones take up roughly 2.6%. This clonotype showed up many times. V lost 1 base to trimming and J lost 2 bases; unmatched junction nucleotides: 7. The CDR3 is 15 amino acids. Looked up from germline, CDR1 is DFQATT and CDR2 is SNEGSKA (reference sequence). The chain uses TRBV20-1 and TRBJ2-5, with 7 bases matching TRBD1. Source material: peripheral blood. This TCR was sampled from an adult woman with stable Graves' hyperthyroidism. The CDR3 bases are TGCAGTGCTAGAGGGGGGACAGCTTCTCAAGAGACCCAGTACTTC. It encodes CSARGGTASQETQYF.